What follows are 27 T cell receptor beta chains derived from one specimen sequenced in a study of T cells after yellow fever vaccination (dated by TCRdb to 2018 to 2020). The library was obtained by 5' RACE. Sequencing was performed on an Illumina NovaSeq 6000. In TCRdb, the public reads were trimmed at Q25 with fastp and aligned with MiXCR, with productive beta chains retained. Rows merge per CDR3 protein into single entries with the most common DNA and genes. This sample lists approximately 130,000 distinct CDR3 sequences; nearly 15% were detected once. The ten largest account for about 42% of the sample. This sample's treatment or condition label indicates: live attenuated yellow fever vaccine strain. This specimen was CD8+ T cells sorted from PBMCs, taken 5 days after the yellow fever booster vaccination. Receptors were obtained from a man aged 18 to 29 who received the YFV17D yellow fever vaccine.

This clonotype was counted a few times. V usage is TRBV27 and J usage is TRBJ1-5; TRBD1 aligns across 9 bases. Per the germline V gene, CDR1 is MNHEY and CDR2 is SMNVEV (reference sequence). The V gene end was trimmed by 6 bases and the J gene end by 6 bases; junction bases not matched to a gene: 9. This CDR3 comprises 15 residues. CDR3 DNA: TGTGCCAGCAGATCCGGGACAGGGTTATTTCAGCCCCAGCATTTT. It codes for CASRSGTGLFQPQHF.

This clonotype was seen only a few times. The chain combines TRBV6-6 with TRBJ2-1; D is ambiguous. The CDR3 has 13 residues. Germline V gene data show CDR1 as MNHNY and CDR2 as SVGAGI (reference sequence). Trimming pared 5 bases from V and 7 bases from J, leaving 12 bases between. The CDR3 nucleotides read TGTGCCAGCAGTGAGGTTTCGGTTAATGAGCAGTTCTTC. Translating it yields CASSEVSVNEQFF.

The J gene is TRBJ1-1, the V gene TRBV12-3 or TRBV12-4; D unresolved. The CDR3 runs 10 residues. Trimming shortened V by 6 bases and J by 4 bases, and 3 bases separated the two germline ends. CDR3 DNA sequence: TGTGCCAGCAGCGTCACTGAAGCTTTCTTT. It translates to CASSVTEAFF.

J is TRBJ2-1 and V is TRBV5-1; TRBD1 agrees at 7 bases. This CDR3 has 15 residues. The germline CDR1 and CDR2 sequences are SGHRS and YFSETQ. The ends lost 4 bases at V and 0 bases at J; junction bases unmatched: 4. CDR3 DNA: TGCGCCAGCAGCCAGGGACAGAGCTCCTACAATGAGCAGTTCTTC. Translated, it gives CASSQGQSSYNEQFF.

This clonotype was picked up many times. The chain carries TRBV29-1 and TRBJ2-1; TRBD2 matches 8 bases. With 0 bases clipped from V and 0 bases from J, the junction kept 4 bases outside the gene matches. Germline V gives CDR1 SQVTM, CDR2 ANQGSEA. The CDR3 spans 16 residues. CDR3 loop: CSVEDRGGSSYNEQFF. Here the CDR3 DNA reads TGCAGCGTTGAAGATCGGGGGGGTAGCTCCTACAATGAGCAGTTCTTC.

In this sample, this clonotype turned up a few times. At one of its ends the junction is not consistent with the germline gene, which may arise from a read error. The chain employs TRBV6-2 or TRBV6-3 and TRBJ1-5; 8 nucleotides line up with TRBD1. Germline CDR1 and CDR2: MNHEY and SVGEGT. CDR3 size: 15 residues. CDR3 sequence reads: CASSNSQGVVQPQHF. The CDR3 DNA sequence: TGTGCCAGCAGTAACTCACAGGGGGTCGTTCAGCCCCAGCATTTT.

This clonotype was seen many times. V and J are TRBV6-2 or TRBV6-3 and TRBJ2-7; D is unresolved. The V and J ends lost 5 bases and 2 bases respectively, with 13 bases between them. Germline assignment: CDR1 MNHEY and CDR2 SVGEGT. The CDR3 is made up of 14 amino acids. This chain's CDR3 is CASSGKAATYEQYV. DNA for the CDR3: TGTGCCAGCAGTGGAAAGGCGGCTACCTACGAGCAGTACGTC.

There are a few counts of this clonotype. The chain is built from TRBV5-6 and TRBJ2-7, with TRBD2 as a possible D gene (6 bases). Per the germline V gene, CDR1 is SGHDT and CDR2 is YYEEEE. The V end lost 0 bases, the J end lost 0 bases, and 16 bases lay between the germline ends. The CDR3 is 17 residues long. CDR3 sequence: CASSLVRTWGVSYEQYF. The CDR3 DNA follows: TGTGCCAGCAGCTTGGTCCGAACATGGGGGGTCTCCTACGAGCAGTACTTC.

The V and J genes are TRBV12-3 or TRBV12-4 and TRBJ1-3; no clear D gene. V lost 3 bases and J 4 bases, leaving 10 bases between the germline ends. CDR3 size: 14 residues. This CDR3 is CASSFGEYGNTIYF. The DNA for the CDR3 is TGTGCCAGCAGTTTTGGGGAATACGGAAACACCATATATTTT.

This clonotype was recorded a few times. The V gene is TRBV6-2 or TRBV6-3, the J gene TRBJ2-7; 11 positions agree with TRBD2. The germline V gene encodes CDR1 MNHEY and CDR2 SVGEGT. CDR3 length: 15 amino acids. J was trimmed by 0 bases and V by 2 bases; bases with no gene match: 0. CDR3 region: CASSYGTSGSYEQYV. CDR3 in DNA: TGTGCCAGCAGTTACGGGACTAGCGGCTCCTACGAGCAGTACGTC.

The chain is built from TRBV6-5 and TRBJ2-1, with a possible D match to TRBD2 (6 bases). Deletions cut 7 bases from V and 5 bases from J, with 12 bases between. The CDR3 contains 13 residues. From germline, CDR1 is MNHEY and CDR2 SVGAGI. For the CDR3, the DNA is TGTGCCAGCAACGCCCCGGGGGACAATGAGCAGTTCTTC. This encodes CASNAPGDNEQFF.

This clonotype was seen a handful of times. DNA for the CDR3: TGCAGTGCTAGTGGGACAGAAAACTATGGCTACACCTTC. It specifies CSASGTENYGYTF. The V gene is TRBV20-1, the J gene TRBJ1-2, with 7 bases matching TRBD1. CDR1 DFQATT and CDR2 SNEGSKA come from the germline V gene (reference sequence). With V trimmed by 3 bases and J by 2 bases, 3 bases remained unmatched. The CDR3 runs to 13 residues.

CDR3 amino acids: CASRPNIWSEAFF. CDR3 in DNA: TGTGCCAGCAGACCCAATATATGGTCTGAAGCTTTCTTT. V is TRBV6-6 and J is TRBJ1-1; D unclear. The ends were cut back, 6 bases at V and 6 bases at J, with 14 bases in the middle. The CDR3 loop spans 13 amino acids. The germline gives CDR1 MNHNY, CDR2 SVGAGI (reference sequence).

This clonotype was observed a few times. The CDR3 is CASSQALAGGWDTQYF. The CDR3 coding sequence is TGCGCCAGCAGCCAAGCGTTAGCGGGGGGCTGGGATACGCAGTATTTT. The chain couples TRBV4-3 to TRBJ2-3; 10 bases agree with TRBD2. V was clipped by 1 base and J by 6 bases; unmatched bases: 7. This CDR3 has 16 amino acids. CDR1 LGHNA and CDR2 YSLEER come from the germline V gene.

This sequence joins TRBV7-9 and TRBJ2-1; D not certain. This CDR3 is 14 amino acids long. CDR1 is SEHNR, CDR2 FQNEAQ, per germline (reference sequence). The germline V and J ends were trimmed by 4 bases and 5 bases, with 12 bases remaining between them. DNA of the CDR3: TGTGCCAGCAGCTCTGCCCTCTACCACAATGAGCAGTTCTTC. Its protein product is CASSSALYHNEQFF.

The CDR3 protein is CASSWTSGVSNEQFF. The CDR3 DNA follows: TGTGCCAGCAGCTGGACTAGCGGGGTGTCCAATGAGCAGTTCTTC. The chain combines TRBV7-2 with TRBJ2-1; 12 bases agree with TRBD2. CDR3 length equals 15 residues. V dropped 4 bases and J dropped 6; count of bases not matched to a gene: 4. From germline, CDR1 is SGHTA and CDR2 FQGNSA.

The gene calls are TRBV12-3 or TRBV12-4 and TRBJ2-5; D is undetermined. The CDR3 is made up of 12 amino acids. V lost 2 bases to trimming and J lost 7 bases, with 8 bases between them. CDR3 in amino acids: CASSLSDGTQYF. The CDR3 region has the DNA TGTGCCAGCAGTTTATCGGACGGGACCCAGTACTTC.

This clonotype was detected a few times. DNA for the CDR3: TGTGCCAGCAGCCCGACTAGCGGGGGTAACAATGAGCAGTTCTTC. This encodes CASSPTSGGNNEQFF. This chain joins TRBV7-9 and TRBJ2-1; 12 nucleotides match TRBD2. CDR1 is SEHNR, CDR2 FQNEAQ, per germline (reference sequence). V shed 5 bases and J 5 bases; nucleotides not matched to a gene: 4. The CDR3 is 15 residues long. Full variable domain (rest looked up from reference TRBV7-9 and TRBJ2-1): DTGVSQNPRHKITKRGQNVTFRCDPISEHNRLYWYRQTLGQGPEFLTYFQNEAQLEKSRLLSDRFSAERPKGSFSTLEIQRTEQGDSAMYLCASSPTSGGNNEQFFGPGTRLTVL.

This clonotype was detected many times. The rearrangement joins TRBV12-3 or TRBV12-4 to TRBJ1-1; D might be TRBD1 (5 bases). The CDR3 covers 14 residues. V was clipped by 5 bases and J by 4 bases, with 14 bases between them. For the CDR3, the DNA is TGTGCCAGCAGTCGGGGACCGGGTAGCACTGAAGCTTTCTTT. Translated, it gives CASSRGPGSTEAFF.

The rearrangement joins TRBV25-1 to TRBJ2-7; D is possibly TRBD1 (6 bases). The CDR3 sequence is 14 residues long. The V gene's germline CDR1 is MGHDK and CDR2 SYGVNS. Trimming removed 3 bases at V and 6 bases at J, with 15 bases between. CDR3 DNA: TGTGCCAGCAGTGAGCGGACAGCTGTCGGCGAGCAGTACTTC. Its protein product is CASSERTAVGEQYF.

The chain uses TRBV6-1 and TRBJ1-1; unclear D gene. Trimming took off 2 bases at V and 1 base at J, with 26 bases between the two ends. The CDR3 extends over 20 amino acids. The V gene's germline CDR1 is MNHNS and CDR2 SASEGT. The CDR3, as DNA: TGTGCCAGCAGTGAATTTGTGGTGAATATGGTGTTGGGAGAGAACACTGAAGCTTTCTTT. Its translation is CASSEFVVNMVLGENTEAFF.

The J gene is TRBJ2-7, the V gene TRBV7-6; D is ambiguous. The germline V and J ends were trimmed by 0 bases and 0 bases, with 3 bases remaining between them. CDR1 and CDR2 (germline): SGHVS, FNYEAQ. This CDR3 has 13 residues. Here the CDR3 DNA reads TGTGCCAGCAGCTTAGCCACCTCCTACGAGCAGTACTTC. Translated: CASSLATSYEQYF.

V is TRBV7-9 and J is TRBJ1-1; D not certain. Germline lookup yields CDR1 SEHNR and CDR2 FQNEAQ (reference sequence). The CDR3 loop spans 14 amino acids. The V and J ends lost 5 bases and 6 bases respectively, with 16 bases between them. CDR3 in DNA: TGTGCCAGCAGCCCACTACCCCATCCCCCTGAAGCTTTCTTT. This gives the protein CASSPLPHPPEAFF.

The genes are TRBV5-5 and TRBJ2-1; D not certain. Germline V gene data show CDR1 as SGHKS and CDR2 as YYEKEE (reference sequence). CDR3 size: 12 residues. Trimming took off 1 base at V and 6 bases at J, with 5 bases between the two ends. CDR3 in amino acids: CASSLSVNEQFF. CDR3 DNA: TGTGCCAGCAGCTTGTCCGTCAATGAGCAGTTCTTC.

This clonotype was seen a few times. The rearrangement links TRBV6-5 to TRBJ2-1, with 12 nucleotides matching TRBD2. CDR3 length: 15 residues. From germline, CDR1 is MNHEY and CDR2 SVGAGI. The J segment lost 4 bases and the V segment lost 6 bases, leaving 4 bases of the junction unmatched. The CDR3 loop reads CASSRGTSGYNEQFF. The CDR3 region has the DNA TGTGCCAGCAGCCGCGGGACTAGCGGGTACAATGAGCAGTTCTTC.

This clonotype was counted only a few times. The V call is TRBV12-3 or TRBV12-4, the J call TRBJ2-2; the D is unclear. The V end was cut by 4 bases, the J end by 4 bases, with 7 bases between. This CDR3 comprises 13 residues. The DNA of the CDR3 is TGTGCCAGCAGTTGGTCCCCCACCGGGGAGCTGTTTTTT. It specifies CASSWSPTGELFF.

Ten or more counts support this clonotype. This rearrangement joins TRBV4-3 to TRBJ2-1; D perhaps matches TRBD2 (6 bases). CDR1 is LGHNA, CDR2 YSLEER, per germline. The CDR3 is 15 amino acids. V lost 3 bases and J 0 bases, leaving 9 bases between the germline ends. This chain's CDR3 is CASSQAGSSYNEQFF. The CDR3 bases are TGCGCCAGCAGCCAGGCGGGGAGCTCCTACAATGAGCAGTTCTTC.